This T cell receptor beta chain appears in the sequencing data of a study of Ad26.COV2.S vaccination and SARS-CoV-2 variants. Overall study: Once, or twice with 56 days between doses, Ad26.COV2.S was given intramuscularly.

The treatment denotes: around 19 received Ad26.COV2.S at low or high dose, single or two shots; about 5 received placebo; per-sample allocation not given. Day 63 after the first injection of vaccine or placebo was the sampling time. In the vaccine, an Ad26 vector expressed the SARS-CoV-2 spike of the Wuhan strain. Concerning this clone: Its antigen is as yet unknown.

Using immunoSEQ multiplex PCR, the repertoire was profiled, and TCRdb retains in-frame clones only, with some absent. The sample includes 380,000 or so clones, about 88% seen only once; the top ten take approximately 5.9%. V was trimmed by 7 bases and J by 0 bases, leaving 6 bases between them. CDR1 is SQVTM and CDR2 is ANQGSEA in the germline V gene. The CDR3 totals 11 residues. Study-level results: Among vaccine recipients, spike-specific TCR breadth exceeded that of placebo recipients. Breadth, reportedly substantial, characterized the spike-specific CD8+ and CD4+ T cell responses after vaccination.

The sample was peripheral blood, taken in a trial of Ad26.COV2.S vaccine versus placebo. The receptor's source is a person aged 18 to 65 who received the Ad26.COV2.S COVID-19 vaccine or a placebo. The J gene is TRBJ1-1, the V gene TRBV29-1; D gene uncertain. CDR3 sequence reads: CSAKMNTEAFF. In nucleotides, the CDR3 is TGCAGCGCCAAGATGAACACTGAAGCTTTCTTT.